The clone carrying this TCR beta chain was found many times. These data come from a study of metastatic and nonmetastatic thyroid tumors. The CDR3 extends over 13 amino acids. The germline V gene encodes CDR1 MNHEY and CDR2 SVGEGT. Trimming pared 5 bases from V and 8 bases from J, leaving 13 bases between. Patients had received no treatment of any kind before thyroid surgery. Per the original methods: What underpinned the distant-metastasis classifier for papillary thyroid cancer was the set of CDR3 differences across clinicopathological groups. TCRdb re-called the PCR reads through MiXCR. The V and J calls reflect TCRdb's pipeline rather than the authors' work. This table holds tens of thousands of clones, more than 9.5% found once.

This TCR derives from a female donor with papillary thyroid cancer or a benign thyroid nodule (not recorded which). Some clones in this sample may be carry-over from other donors' samples. The sequenced sample consisted of blood. The chain joins TRBV6-2 or TRBV6-3 to TRBJ1-5, with D unclear. The CDR3 is CASSRSPAKPQHF. The CDR3 region has the DNA TGTGCCAGCAGTCGATCCCCGGCTAAGCCCCAGCATTTT.